These T cell receptor beta chains were read from a single sample in a study of CD8 T cells in Susac syndrome. TCRdb itself ran the immunoSEQ multiplex PCR reads through MiXCR, one entry per CDR3 protein. The sample carries roughly 200,000 distinct CDR3 sequences, about 95% recorded once. Source material: CD4+ T cells from PBMCs. The origin of the receptors is a human donor with multiple sclerosis. Both conserved end residues are part of each CDR3. Each record gives: V gene, CDR3 length, CDR3 protein.

V: TRBV2
length: 16
CDR3: CASSEGTSLDTDTQYF

V: TRBV20-1
length: 12
CDR3: CSAPQGAYGYTF

V: TRBV19
length: 17
CDR3: CASSRTGQGRGNSPLHF

V: TRBV25-1
length: 16
CDR3: CASSAGTGGSYNEQFF

V: TRBV24-1
length: 18
CDR3: CATSAPAGGPEPGDTQYF

V: TRBV3-1
length: 15
CDR3: CASSPLTGALNEQFF

V: TRBV11-3
length: 13
CDR3: CASSLGPPNEQFF

V: TRBV30
length: 13
CDR3: CAWTGQVNTEAFF

V: TRBV29-1
length: 14
CDR3: CSVAQPPGGTEAFF

V: TRBV20-1
length: 16
CDR3: CSARQRTGSSYNEQFF

V: TRBV5-1
length: 17
CDR3: CASSLQGANHLGTEAFF

V: TRBV15
length: 15
CDR3: CATSRGSGAAQPQHF

V: TRBV12-3/TRBV12-4
length: 12
CDR3: CASSSEGSIQYF

V: TRBV7-9
length: 15
CDR3: CASSLGGASTDTQYF

V: TRBV29-1
length: 12
CDR3: CSVGGSDETQYF

V: TRBV30
length: 10
CDR3: CAMGSRGYTF

V: TRBV4-1
length: 15
CDR3: CASSYLGGLAETQYF

V: TRBV27
length: 14
CDR3: CASSLRALNSPLHF

V: TRBV29-1
length: 15
CDR3: CSVVGLAESTDTQYF

V: TRBV9
length: 15
CDR3: CASSVEGGSDTEAFF

V: TRBV3-1
length: 16
CDR3: CASSPPRTSSGNEQFF

V: TRBV20-1
length: 13
CDR3: CSASLAPYNEQFF